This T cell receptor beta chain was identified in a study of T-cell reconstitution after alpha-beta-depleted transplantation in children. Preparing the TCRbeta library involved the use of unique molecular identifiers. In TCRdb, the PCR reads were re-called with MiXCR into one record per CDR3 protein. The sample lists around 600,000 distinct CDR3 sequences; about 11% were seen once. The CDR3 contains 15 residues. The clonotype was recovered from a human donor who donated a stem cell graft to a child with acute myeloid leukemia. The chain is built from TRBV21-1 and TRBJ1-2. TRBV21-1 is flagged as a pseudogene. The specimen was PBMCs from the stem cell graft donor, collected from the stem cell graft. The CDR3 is CASSGGEGGLGGYTF. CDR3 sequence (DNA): TGTGCCAGCAGCGGGGGGGAGGGCGGATTAGGCGGCTACACCTTC.